This TCR beta chain was captured in a study of CD8+CD57+ T cells in acquired aplastic anemia. A word on this clonotype: It may be a read error: a sequence one base away is much more abundant.

Patients picked for sequencing had shown CD8+CD57+ cell expansion detected by flow cytometry. Trimming stripped 0 bases from V and 6 bases from J, with 14 bases between. The germline CDR1 and CDR2 sequences are MGHRA and YSYEKL. The length of the CDR3 is 15 residues. Both TCR beta VDJ combination and CDR3 sequence profiling were carried out. Genomic DNA was the template for this profiling. TCRdb re-analysed the reads in MiXCR, keeping a single row per CDR3 protein. This sample has 150,000 to 200,000 distinct CDR3 sequences, with around 48% found just once. J is TRBJ1-2 and V is TRBV4-1; D is unresolved. The sample consisted of sorted CD4+, CD8+, or CD8+CD57+ T cells (not recorded which) from PBMCs. The receptor comes from a human donor with aplastic anemia. This chain's CDR3 is CASSQDPEGRDGYTF. The CDR3 coding sequence is TGCGCCAGCAGCCAAGATCCGGAGGGTCGGGATGGCTACACCTTC.